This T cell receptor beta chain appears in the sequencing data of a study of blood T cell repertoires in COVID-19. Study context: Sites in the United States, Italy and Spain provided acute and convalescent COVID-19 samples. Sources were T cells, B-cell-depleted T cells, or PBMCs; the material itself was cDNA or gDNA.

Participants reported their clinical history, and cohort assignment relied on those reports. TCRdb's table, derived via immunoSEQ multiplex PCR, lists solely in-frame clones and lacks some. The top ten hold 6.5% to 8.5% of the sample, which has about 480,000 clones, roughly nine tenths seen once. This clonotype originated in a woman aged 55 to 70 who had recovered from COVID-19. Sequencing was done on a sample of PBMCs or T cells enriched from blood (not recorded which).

CDR3 sequence reads: CASSPILVAGGGQPQHF. CDR3 nucleotides: TGTGCCAGCAGTCCTATTTTAGTTGCAGGGGGCGGCCAGCCCCAGCATTTT. J is TRBJ1-5 and V is TRBV28, with TRBD1 matching 8 bases. This CDR3 comprises 17 residues. In germline, CDR1 is MDHEN, CDR2 SYDVKM. J lost 7 bases, V lost 5 bases, and 16 bases had no gene match. Combining the CDR3 with reference TRBV28 and TRBJ1-5 gives the whole variable domain DVKVTQSSRYLVKRTGEKVFLECVQDMDHENMFWYRQDPGLGLRLIYFSYDVKMKEKGDIPEGYSVSREKKERFSLILESASTNQTSMYLCASSPILVAGGGQPQHFGDGTRLSIL.